This passage covers 24 T cell receptor beta chains from one sample sequenced in a study of T-cell reconstitution after alpha-beta-depleted transplantation in children. A library of TCRbeta sequences, prepared with unique molecular identifiers, was generated. TCRdb itself ran the PCR reads through MiXCR, one entry per CDR3 protein. The top ten hold less than 20% of the sample, which has over 120,000 distinct CDR3 sequences, more than 8% seen once. The sequences come from PBMCs, mostly from graft donor cells, collected 180 days after TCRalphabeta/CD19-depleted stem cell transplant. These receptors all stem from a female patient between 2 and 15 years old who had a stem cell transplant for congenital amegakaryocytic thrombocytopenia, so the T cells may come from the graft donor.

A remark on this clonotype: One junction end disagrees with the germline gene, perhaps due to a read error. The chain couples TRBV3-1 to TRBJ2-7; D not certain. Germline CDR1 reads LGHDT; CDR2 reads YNNKEL (reference sequence). This CDR3 region has 15 residues. The CDR3, as DNA: TGTGCCAGCAGCCAAGATCGGAGTAGCTTGTACGAGCAGCACTTC. This translates into CASSQDRSSLYEQHF.

This clonotype was counted ten times or more. The chain is built from TRBV12-3 or TRBV12-4 and TRBJ1-3; D not certain. CDR3 length: 13 amino acids. V gave up 8 bases and J gave up 2 bases, with 10 bases separating them. As DNA, the CDR3 is TGTGCCAGCGGGGAGAGTACTGGAAACACCATATATTTT. Protein sequence: CASGESTGNTIYF.

This clonotype has a handful of counts. V and J are TRBV18 and TRBJ2-3, with 12 positions matching TRBD2. The CDR3 runs to 18 residues. Germline loops: CDR1 KGHSH, CDR2 LQKENI. Trimming at V came to 2 bases and at J to 4 bases, leaving 10 bases not matched to a gene. CDR3 sequence: CASSPRASGRAVADTQYF. The CDR3 nucleotides are TGTGCCAGCTCACCAAGGGCTAGCGGGAGGGCCGTGGCAGATACGCAGTATTTT.

Many counts were recorded for this clonotype. The V call is TRBV4-2, the J call TRBJ2-5; D is perhaps TRBD1 (6 bases). Germline V lookup: CDR1 LGHNA, CDR2 YNFKEQ. The CDR3 totals 17 residues. V dropped 0 bases and J dropped 0 bases, with 14 bases sitting between them. The CDR3 DNA follows: TGTGCCAGCAGCCAAGAGGGGGACAAAAGGTACCAAGAGACCCAGTACTTC. This codes for CASSQEGDKRYQETQYF.

This clonotype was recorded at least ten times. The rearrangement links TRBV2 to TRBJ2-2, with 8 bases that match TRBD2. CDR3 size: 17 residues. Per the germline V gene, CDR1 is SNHLY and CDR2 is FYNNEI. The V segment lost 5 bases and the J segment 5 bases; nucleotides outside the gene matches: 13. The CDR3 nucleotides are TGTGCCAGCAGTACTCCCCTAACTAGCGGTGCTACCGGGGAGCTGTTTTTT. Protein sequence: CASSTPLTSGATGELFF.

This clonotype appeared many times. The V and J genes are TRBV20-1 and TRBJ2-3; TRBD2 is a possible D gene (5 bases). The germline V and J ends were trimmed by 3 bases and 5 bases, with 12 bases remaining between them. There are 13 residues in the CDR3. Germline CDR1 DFQATT, CDR2 SNEGSKA (reference sequence). The CDR3: CSARDSWLDTQYF. CDR3 DNA sequence: TGCAGTGCTAGGGACTCATGGTTAGATACGCAGTATTTT.

The V call is TRBV12-3 or TRBV12-4, the J call TRBJ1-2; D is ambiguous. V was cut by 5 bases and J by 4 bases, with 14 bases left in between. The CDR3 sequence is 14 residues long. The CDR3 DNA sequence: TGTGCCAGCAGTCCCGGACCGGCCGGCTATGGCTACACCTTC. As protein: CASSPGPAGYGYTF.

Concerning this clonotype: The junction departs from the called germline gene at one end, perhaps through a read error. This rearrangement joins TRBV20-1 to TRBJ2-3, with 7 bases fitting TRBD2. The CDR3 covers 16 residues. Germline V lookup: CDR1 DFQATT, CDR2 SNEGSKA (reference sequence). Written as DNA, the CDR3 is TGCAGTGGTGAGGACCGTGGCGGGAGAGAGGCAGACACGCAGTATTTT. It yields the protein CSGEDRGGREADTQYF.

V gene TRBV6-2 or TRBV6-3 combines with J gene TRBJ2-1; 8 bases align to TRBD2. Germline CDR1 and CDR2: MNHEY and SVGEGT. V dropped 4 bases and J dropped 0; count of bases not matched to a gene: 8. This CDR3 region has 17 residues. CDR3 sequence reads: CASSLGGSGSSYNEQFF. CDR3 coding DNA: TGTGCCAGCAGTTTGGGAGGGAGCGGGAGCTCCTACAATGAGCAGTTCTTC.

This clonotype was counted a few times. The rearrangement uses TRBV27 and TRBJ1-5; no clear D. Trimming took off 7 bases at V and 2 bases at J, with 24 bases between the two ends. This CDR3 is built from 18 residues. From germline, CDR1 is MNHEY and CDR2 SMNVEV (reference sequence). Here the CDR3 reads CASNIGVGLAFGNQPQHF. The CDR3 DNA is TGTGCCAGCAACATCGGCGTAGGCTTGGCTTTCGGCAATCAGCCCCAGCATTTT.

The genes are TRBV25-1 and TRBJ1-6, with 9 bases fitting TRBD1. The CDR3 totals 14 residues. In germline, CDR1 is MGHDK, CDR2 SYGVNS. Trimming at V came to 3 bases and at J to 9 bases, leaving 3 bases not matched to a gene. The CDR3 nucleotides read TGTGCCAGCAGTGATTGGGACAGGGCTTCACCCCTCCACTTT. This translates into CASSDWDRASPLHF.

This clonotype was seen repeatedly, ten times or more. The rearrangement uses TRBV5-1 and TRBJ1-4, with D possibly matching TRBD1 (5 bases). CDR3 length: 14 amino acids. Trimming removed 4 bases from V and 0 bases from J, with 7 bases in between. Germline V gene sequence: CDR1 SGHRS, CDR2 YFSETQ. In DNA, the CDR3 is TGCGCCAGCAGCGAAGGGGCAACTAATGAAAAACTGTTTTTT. It translates to CASSEGATNEKLFF. The full variable domain, rest sourced from reference TRBV5-1 and TRBJ1-4, is KAGVTQTPRYLIKTRGQQVTLSCSPISGHRSVSWYQQTPGQGLQFLFEYFSETQRNKGNFPGRFSGRQFSNSRSEMNVSTLELGDSALYLCASSEGATNEKLFFGSGTQLSVL.

The rearrangement joins TRBV6-1 to TRBJ1-5; no definite D call. V shed 0 bases and J shed 5 bases, with 14 bases lying between them. The germline V gene encodes CDR1 MNHNS and CDR2 SASEGT. The CDR3 has 16 amino acids. CDR3 bases: TGTGCCAGCAGTGAAGCGCGTGTCCTTAGGGATCAGCCCCAGCATTTT. Translating it yields CASSEARVLRDQPQHF.

The table lists this clonotype with many counts. This chain links TRBV19 with TRBJ2-7, with D perhaps TRBD2 (6 bases). The V and J ends lost 3 bases and 6 bases respectively, with 15 bases between them. This CDR3 has 14 amino acids. Germline CDR1 LNHDA, CDR2 SQIVND (reference sequence). CDR3 sequence reads: CASSMGGVGSEQYF. In nucleotides, the CDR3 is TGTGCCAGTAGTATGGGCGGGGTGGGAAGCGAGCAGTACTTC.

This clonotype was observed many times. The chain recombines TRBV7-9 with TRBJ2-3; TRBD1 or TRBD2 may be the D gene (5 bases each). The germline V gene has CDR1 SEHNR and CDR2 FQNEAQ (reference sequence). The CDR3 contains 15 residues. Trimming shortened V by 5 bases and J by 0 bases, and 12 bases separated the two germline ends. The CDR3 bases are TGTGCCAGCAGCCTTCGGGACCGTAGCACAGATACGCAGTATTTT. It yields the protein CASSLRDRSTDTQYF. Supplemented by reference TRBV7-9 and TRBJ2-3, the full variable domain reads DTGVSQNPRHKITKRGQNVTFRCDPISEHNRLYWYRQTLGQGPEFLTYFQNEAQLEKSRLLSDRFSAERPKGSFSTLEIQRTEQGDSAMYLCASSLRDRSTDTQYFGPGTRLTVL.

This chain links TRBV18 with TRBJ1-2, with 8 bases lining up with TRBD1. The germline CDR1 and CDR2 sequences are KGHSH and LQKENI. The CDR3 contains 15 residues. With 3 bases clipped from V and 4 bases from J, the junction kept 7 bases outside the gene matches. CDR3 bases: TGTGCCAGCTCACCCGCCGGACAGGGCACCTATGGCTACACCTTC. It translates to CASSPAGQGTYGYTF.

This clonotype was detected ten times or more. V gene TRBV6-5 combines with J gene TRBJ2-7, with TRBD2 matching 9 bases. V trimming: 1 base; J trimming: 0 bases; junction bases outside the gene matches: 4. This CDR3 region has 16 residues. Germline assignment: CDR1 MNHEY and CDR2 SVGAGI. CDR3 coding DNA: TGTGCCAGCAGTTACTTTGGTAGCGGGAGCTCCTACGAGCAGTACTTC. It translates to CASSYFGSGSSYEQYF.

The sample holds many counts of this clonotype. The V and J genes are TRBV7-9 and TRBJ2-3, with D maybe TRBD1 (6 bases). Germline assignment: CDR1 SEHNR and CDR2 FQNEAQ (reference sequence). CDR3 length: 12 amino acids. Trimming removed 4 bases from V and 10 bases from J, with 12 bases in between. CDR3 in amino acids: CASSSIQGSQYF. CDR3 coding DNA: TGTGCCAGCAGCTCGATCCAGGGGTCGCAGTATTTT.

This clonotype was detected a few times. The chain links TRBV20-1 to TRBJ1-1; D is undetermined. Trimming left V 0 bases short and J 4 bases short, with 6 bases between. From germline, CDR1 is DFQATT and CDR2 SNEGSKA (reference sequence). The length of the CDR3 is 12 residues. The CDR3 is CSARDGGTEAFF. Written as DNA, the CDR3 is TGCAGTGCTAGAGATGGAGGCACTGAAGCTTTCTTT.

The CDR3 DNA is TGTGCCAGCAGCCGCTGGCAGGGGGGTAACACTGAAGCTTTCTTT. Amino acids: CASSRWQGGNTEAFF. The rearrangement uses TRBV6-5 and TRBJ1-1; 7 bases are shared with TRBD1. Germline V gene sequence: CDR1 MNHEY, CDR2 SVGAGI. The CDR3 totals 15 residues. V shed 6 bases and J 2 bases; nucleotides not matched to a gene: 9.

This clonotype was seen only a few times. This chain links TRBV28 with TRBJ2-7; possible D gene TRBD2, 6 bases. CDR3 length equals 16 residues. Per germline, CDR1 MDHEN and CDR2 SYDVKM. Trimming took 1 base from V and 1 from J, leaving 14 bases between them. The CDR3 spells CASSLLRELVSYEQYF. In DNA form, the CDR3 reads TGTGCCAGCAGTTTATTGCGGGAACTTGTTTCCTACGAGCAGTACTTC.

The chain is built from TRBV29-1 and TRBJ1-2, with unresolved D. The CDR3 has 13 residues. Per the germline V gene, CDR1 is SQVTM and CDR2 is ANQGSEA. V gave up 7 bases and J gave up 3 bases, with 15 bases separating them. CDR3 nucleotides: TGCAGCGGGGTGGAGGGCGCACACTATGGCTACACCTTC. It encodes CSGVEGAHYGYTF.

This chain uses TRBV20-1 with TRBJ2-7, with TRBD2 as a possible D gene (6 bases). V was pared by 0 bases and J by 0 bases, with 15 bases between. CDR1 and CDR2 from the germline V gene are DFQATT and SNEGSKA (reference sequence). The CDR3 consists of 16 residues. The CDR3 spells CSARDRETETSYEQYF. The DNA for the CDR3 is TGCAGTGCTAGAGATCGGGAGACAGAGACCTCCTACGAGCAGTACTTC.

This clonotype was detected ten times or more. CDR3 in DNA: TGTGCCAGCAGCCAAGAGGTACGGACCGGCACTGAAGCTTTCTTT. It encodes CASSQEVRTGTEAFF. V gene TRBV4-2 combines with J gene TRBJ1-1, with unresolved D. The CDR3 covers 15 residues. V lost 0 bases and J 4 bases, leaving 12 bases between the germline ends. CDR1 and CDR2 from the germline V gene are LGHNA and YNFKEQ.